A selection of T cell receptor beta chains follows, all from one sample in a study of identical twins. TCRdb passed the 5' RACE reads through MiXCR, listing each CDR3 protein once. The top ten clones hold about 0.25% of a sample with approximately 1.8 million distinct CDR3 sequences, 32% of them seen once. The sequenced sample was cord blood. Receptors originate from a newborn girl in good health. CDR3s include the opening cysteine and the closing phenylalanine or tryptophan. Fields, in order: V gene, J gene, CDR3 protein.

V: TRBV19; J: TRBJ1-5; CDR3: CASSIGQISNQPQHF
V: TRBV4-1; J: TRBJ1-6; CDR3: CASSQGQGYNSPLHF
V: TRBV4-2; J: TRBJ2-3; CDR3: CASSQGGSLSDTQYF
V: TRBV4-2; J: TRBJ2-4; CDR3: CASSHDLAGGAYDQYF
V: TRBV6-4; J: TRBJ1-5; CDR3: CASRRSRSGINQPQHF
V: TRBV20-1; J: TRBJ1-5; CDR3: CSASPSRSQPQHF
V: TRBV11-1; J: TRBJ2-1; CDR3: CASRNSGRGSYNEQFF
V: TRBV24-1; J: TRBJ2-1; CDR3: CATSDRTSGRYNERFF
V: TRBV20-1; J: .; CDR3: CSARRGADPYEQYF
V: TRBV20-1; J: TRBJ2-1; CDR3: CSATRFPRGNEQFF
V: TRBV20-1; J: TRBJ2-5; CDR3: CSARDPQGRNYNEQYF
V: TRBV7-6; J: TRBJ2-1; CDR3: CASSLELIGTGGDNEQFF
V: TRBV20-1; J: TRBJ2-5; CDR3: CSARTPSGNEQYF
V: TRBV28; J: TRBJ2-5; CDR3: CASSLLDRGEFQETQYF
V: TRBV2; J: TRBJ2-7; CDR3: CASGVLAHNYEQYF
V: TRBV28; J: TRBJ2-5; CDR3: CASNEPRAGTSETQYF
V: TRBV3-1; J: TRBJ1-5; CDR3: CASSQDLGNQPQHF
V: TRBV27; J: TRBJ2-3; CDR3: CASSLLGRTSGLTDTQYF
V: TRBV4-1; J: TRBJ2-1; CDR3: CASSTGRTLSSYNEQFF
V: TRBV7-9; J: TRBJ2-3; CDR3: CASSLLNRADTQYF